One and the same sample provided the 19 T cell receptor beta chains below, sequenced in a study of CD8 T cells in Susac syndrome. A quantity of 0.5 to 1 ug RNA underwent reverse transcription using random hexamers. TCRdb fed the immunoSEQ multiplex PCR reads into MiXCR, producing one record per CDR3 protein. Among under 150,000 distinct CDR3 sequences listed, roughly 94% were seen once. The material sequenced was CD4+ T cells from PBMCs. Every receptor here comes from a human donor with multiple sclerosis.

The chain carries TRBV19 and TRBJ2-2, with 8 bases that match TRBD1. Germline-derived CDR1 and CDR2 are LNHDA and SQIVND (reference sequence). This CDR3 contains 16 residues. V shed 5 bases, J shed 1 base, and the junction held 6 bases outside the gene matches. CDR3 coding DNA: TGTGCCAGTAGTCCAGTCGGGACAGGGAACACCGGGGAGCTGTTTTTT. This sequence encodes CASSPVGTGNTGELFF. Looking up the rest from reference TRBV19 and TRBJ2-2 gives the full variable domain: DGGITQSPKYLFRKEGQNVTLSCEQNLNHDAMYWYRQDPGQGLRLIYYSQIVNDFQKGDIAEGYSVSREKKESFPLTVTSAQKNPTAFYLCASSPVGTGNTGELFFGEGSRLTVL.

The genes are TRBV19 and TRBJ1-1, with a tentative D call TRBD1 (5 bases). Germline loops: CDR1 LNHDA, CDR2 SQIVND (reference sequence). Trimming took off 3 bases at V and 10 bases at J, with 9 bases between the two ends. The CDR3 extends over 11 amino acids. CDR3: CASSIITGAFF. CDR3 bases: TGTGCCAGTAGTATTATTACAGGAGCTTTCTTT.

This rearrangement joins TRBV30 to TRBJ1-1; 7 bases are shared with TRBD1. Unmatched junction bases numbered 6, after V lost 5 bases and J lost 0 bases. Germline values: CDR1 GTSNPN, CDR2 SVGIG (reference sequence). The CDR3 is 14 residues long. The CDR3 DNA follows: TGTGCCTGGGACTTGGGACAGTTGAACACTGAAGCTTTCTTT. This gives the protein CAWDLGQLNTEAFF.

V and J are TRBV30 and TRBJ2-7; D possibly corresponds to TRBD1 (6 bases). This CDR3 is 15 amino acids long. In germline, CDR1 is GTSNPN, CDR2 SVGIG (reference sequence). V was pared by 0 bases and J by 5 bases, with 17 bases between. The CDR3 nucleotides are TGTGCCTGGAGTGTACAGGGACACGGGTTCCACGAGCAGTACTTC. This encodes CAWSVQGHGFHEQYF.

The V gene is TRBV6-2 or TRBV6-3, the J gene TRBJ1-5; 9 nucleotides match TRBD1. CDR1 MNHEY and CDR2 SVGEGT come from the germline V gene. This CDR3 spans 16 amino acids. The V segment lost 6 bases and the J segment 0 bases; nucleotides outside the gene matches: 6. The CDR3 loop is CASRDRGWYSNQPQHF. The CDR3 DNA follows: TGTGCCAGCAGGGACAGGGGCTGGTATAGCAATCAGCCCCAGCATTTT.

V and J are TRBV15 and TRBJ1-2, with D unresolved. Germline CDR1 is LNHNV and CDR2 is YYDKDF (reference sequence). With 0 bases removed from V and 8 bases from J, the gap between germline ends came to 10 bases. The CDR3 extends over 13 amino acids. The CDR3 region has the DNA TGTGCCACCAGCAGAGATACGCTGGGGGGCTACACCTTC. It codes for CATSRDTLGGYTF.

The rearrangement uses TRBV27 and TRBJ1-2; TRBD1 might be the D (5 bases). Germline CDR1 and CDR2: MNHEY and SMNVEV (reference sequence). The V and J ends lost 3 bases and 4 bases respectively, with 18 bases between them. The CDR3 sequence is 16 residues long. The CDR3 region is CASSFLGRPGTYGYTF. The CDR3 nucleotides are TGTGCCAGCAGTTTCCTAGGGAGGCCTGGGACCTATGGCTACACCTTC.

CDR3 amino acids: CATSAAGTGETQYF. Written as DNA, the CDR3 is TGTGCCACCAGTGCGGCAGGGACTGGAGAGACCCAGTACTTC. The chain is built from TRBV24-1 and TRBJ2-5; a weak D match, TRBD2 (6 bases). Germline loops: CDR1 KGHDR, CDR2 SFDVKD. Trimming left V 5 bases short and J 4 bases short, with 13 bases between. The CDR3 consists of 14 residues.

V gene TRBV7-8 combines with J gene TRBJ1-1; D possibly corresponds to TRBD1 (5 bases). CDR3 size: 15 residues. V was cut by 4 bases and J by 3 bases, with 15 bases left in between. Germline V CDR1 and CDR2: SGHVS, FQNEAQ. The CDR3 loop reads CASSSSRGADTEAFF. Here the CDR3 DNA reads TGTGCCAGCAGCTCTTCACGAGGGGCCGACACTGAAGCTTTCTTT.

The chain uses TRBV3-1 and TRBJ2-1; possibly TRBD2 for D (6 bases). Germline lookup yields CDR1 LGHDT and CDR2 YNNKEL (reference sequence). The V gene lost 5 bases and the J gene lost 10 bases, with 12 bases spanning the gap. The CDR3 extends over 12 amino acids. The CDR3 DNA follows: TGTGCCAGCAGCTGGAATAGCGGAGAGCAGTTCTTC. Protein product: CASSWNSGEQFF.

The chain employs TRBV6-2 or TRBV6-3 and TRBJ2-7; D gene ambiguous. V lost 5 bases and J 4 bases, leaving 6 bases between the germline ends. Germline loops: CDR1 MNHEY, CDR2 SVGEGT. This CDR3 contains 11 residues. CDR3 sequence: CASSRPYEQYF. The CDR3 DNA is TGTGCCAGCAGTCGCCCGTACGAGCAGTACTTC.

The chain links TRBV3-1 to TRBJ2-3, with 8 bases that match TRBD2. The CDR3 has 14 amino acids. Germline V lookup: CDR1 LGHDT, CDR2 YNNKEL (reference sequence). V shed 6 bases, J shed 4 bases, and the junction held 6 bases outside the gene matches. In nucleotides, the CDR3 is TGTGCCAGCAGTCCCAGCGGGAGCGCAGATACGCAGTATTTT. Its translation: CASSPSGSADTQYF.

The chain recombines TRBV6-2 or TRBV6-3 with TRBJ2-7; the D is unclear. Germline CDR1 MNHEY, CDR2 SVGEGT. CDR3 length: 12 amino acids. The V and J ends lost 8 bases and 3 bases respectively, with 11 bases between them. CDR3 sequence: CASQGILYEQYF. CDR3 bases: TGTGCCAGCCAAGGGATCCTCTACGAGCAGTACTTC.

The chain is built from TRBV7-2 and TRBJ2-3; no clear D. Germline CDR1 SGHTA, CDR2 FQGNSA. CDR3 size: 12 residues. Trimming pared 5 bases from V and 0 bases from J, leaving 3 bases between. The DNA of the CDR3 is TGTGCCAGCAGCGTTAGCACAGATACGCAGTATTTT. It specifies CASSVSTDTQYF.

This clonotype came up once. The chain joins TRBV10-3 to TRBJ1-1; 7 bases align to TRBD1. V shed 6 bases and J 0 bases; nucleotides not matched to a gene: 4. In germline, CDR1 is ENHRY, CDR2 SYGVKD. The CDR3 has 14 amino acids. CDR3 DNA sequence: TGTGCCATCAGGGGGGACAGTTTGAACACTGAAGCTTTCTTT. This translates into CAIRGDSLNTEAFF.

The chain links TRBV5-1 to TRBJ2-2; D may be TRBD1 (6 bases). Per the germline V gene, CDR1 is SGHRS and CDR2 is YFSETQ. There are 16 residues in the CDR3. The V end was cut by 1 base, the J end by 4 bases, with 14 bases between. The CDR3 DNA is TGCGCCAGCAGCTTGAGAGGGGGAGCAACCACCGGGGAGCTGTTTTTT. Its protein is CASSLRGGATTGELFF.

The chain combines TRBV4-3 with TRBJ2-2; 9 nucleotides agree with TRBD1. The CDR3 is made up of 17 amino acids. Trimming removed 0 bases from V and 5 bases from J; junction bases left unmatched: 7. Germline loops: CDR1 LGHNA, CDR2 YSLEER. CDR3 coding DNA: TGCGCCAGCAGCCAAGACACCGGGACAGGGAGAACCGGGGAGCTGTTTTTT. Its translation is CASSQDTGTGRTGELFF.

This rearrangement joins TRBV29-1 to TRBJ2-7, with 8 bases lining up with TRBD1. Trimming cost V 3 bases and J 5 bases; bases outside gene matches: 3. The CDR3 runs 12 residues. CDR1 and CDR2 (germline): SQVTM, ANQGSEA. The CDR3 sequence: CSVDDRGHEQYF. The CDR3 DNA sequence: TGCAGCGTTGACGACAGGGGTCACGAGCAGTACTTC.

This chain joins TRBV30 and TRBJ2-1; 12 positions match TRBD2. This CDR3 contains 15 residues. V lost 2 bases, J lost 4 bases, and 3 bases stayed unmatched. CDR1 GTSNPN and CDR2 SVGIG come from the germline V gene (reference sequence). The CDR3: CAWSNLAGGYNEQFF. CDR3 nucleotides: TGTGCCTGGAGTAACCTAGCGGGGGGGTACAATGAGCAGTTCTTC.